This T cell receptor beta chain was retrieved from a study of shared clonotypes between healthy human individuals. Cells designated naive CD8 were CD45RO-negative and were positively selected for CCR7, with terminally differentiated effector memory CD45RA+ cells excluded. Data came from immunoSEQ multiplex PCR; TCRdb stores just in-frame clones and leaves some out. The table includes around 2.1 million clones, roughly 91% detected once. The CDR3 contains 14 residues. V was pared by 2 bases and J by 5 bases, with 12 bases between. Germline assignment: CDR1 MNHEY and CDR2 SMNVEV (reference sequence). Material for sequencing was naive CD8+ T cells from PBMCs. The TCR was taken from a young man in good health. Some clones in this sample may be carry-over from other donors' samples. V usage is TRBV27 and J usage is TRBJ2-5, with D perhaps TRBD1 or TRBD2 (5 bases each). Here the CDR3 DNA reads TGTGCCAGCAGTTTAGGCGGGTACAGGGAGACCCAGTACTTC. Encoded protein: CASSLGGYRETQYF.